Sequencing of this T cell receptor (beta chain) was carried out in a study of beta chain features in type 1 diabetes. All of the isolated RNA was reverse transcribed, so expressed TCRB transcripts were sequenced. Regulatory, naive and central memory T cell samples averaged around 3.6 million reads. The data were produced by immunoSEQ multiplex PCR, yet TCRdb's version contains in-frame clones alone and is incomplete. The sample holds almost 350,000 clones, about 20% seen once. The authors obtained over 98% purity in all sorted populations. This CDR3 is built from 15 residues. V lost 0 bases and J lost 8, with 16 bases in between. From germline, CDR1 is LGHNA and CDR2 YNFKEQ.

Material for sequencing was naive CD4+ T cells from blood. The source is a woman aged 18-29 years in good health. The rearrangement uses TRBV4-2 and TRBJ1-2; maybe TRBD1 (5 bases). The CDR3 DNA follows: TGTGCCAGCAGCCAAGATACCGGGGGTCATATCGGCTACACCTTC. Protein product: CASSQDTGGHIGYTF.